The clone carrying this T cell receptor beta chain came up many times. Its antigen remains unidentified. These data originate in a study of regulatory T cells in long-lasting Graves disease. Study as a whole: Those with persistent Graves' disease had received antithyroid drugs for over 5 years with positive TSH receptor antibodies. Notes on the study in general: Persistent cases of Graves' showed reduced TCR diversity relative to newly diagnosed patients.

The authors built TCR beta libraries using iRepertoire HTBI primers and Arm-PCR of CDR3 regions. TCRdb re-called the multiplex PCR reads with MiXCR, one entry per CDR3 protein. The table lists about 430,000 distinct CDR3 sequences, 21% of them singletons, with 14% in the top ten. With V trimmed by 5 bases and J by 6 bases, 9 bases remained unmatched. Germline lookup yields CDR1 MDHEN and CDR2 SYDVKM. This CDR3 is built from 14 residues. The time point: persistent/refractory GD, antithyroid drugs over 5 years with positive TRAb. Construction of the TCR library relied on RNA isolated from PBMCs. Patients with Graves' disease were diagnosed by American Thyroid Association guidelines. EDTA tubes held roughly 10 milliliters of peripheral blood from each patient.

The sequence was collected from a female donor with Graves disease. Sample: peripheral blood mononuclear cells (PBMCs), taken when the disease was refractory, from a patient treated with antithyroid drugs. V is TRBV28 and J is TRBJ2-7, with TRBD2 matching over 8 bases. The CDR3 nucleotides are TGTGCCAGCAGTCAGAGCGGGAGCGGGATCGAGCAGTACTTC. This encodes CASSQSGSGIEQYF. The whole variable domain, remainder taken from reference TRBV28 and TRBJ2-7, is DVKVTQSSRYLVKRTGEKVFLECVQDMDHENMFWYRQDPGLGLRLIYFSYDVKMKEKGDIPEGYSVSREKKERFSLILESASTNQTSMYLCASSQSGSGIEQYFGPGTRLTVT.